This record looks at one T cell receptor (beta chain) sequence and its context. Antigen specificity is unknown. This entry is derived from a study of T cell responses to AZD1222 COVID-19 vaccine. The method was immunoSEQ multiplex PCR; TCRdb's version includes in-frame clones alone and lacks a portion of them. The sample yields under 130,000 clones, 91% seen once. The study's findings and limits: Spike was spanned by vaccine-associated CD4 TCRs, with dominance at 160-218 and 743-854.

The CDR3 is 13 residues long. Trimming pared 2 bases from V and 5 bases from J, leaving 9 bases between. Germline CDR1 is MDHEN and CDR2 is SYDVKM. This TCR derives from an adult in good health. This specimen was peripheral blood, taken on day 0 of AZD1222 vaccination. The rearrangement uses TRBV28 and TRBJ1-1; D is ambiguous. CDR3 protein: CASSLPGTTEAFF. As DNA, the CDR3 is TGTGCCAGCAGTTTACCGGGAACGACTGAAGCTTTCTTT.